The clone carrying this T cell receptor beta chain occurred many times. The antigen is unknown. The CDR3 spans 14 residues. Unmatched junction bases numbered 4, after V lost 3 bases and J lost 4 bases. Germline V gene data show CDR1 as SGHTA and CDR2 as FQGTGA. TCRdb reanalysed the reads using MiXCR and keeps one entry per CDR3 protein. The profile shows some 270,000 distinct CDR3 sequences, about a sixth of them singletons. The sample comes from a study of T cell repertoires in cytomegalovirus infection. Study-wide background: An indication of both CMV infection and matching HLA type came from public TCR beta signatures. Overall study findings and caveats: The study identified carriers of CMV plus the relevant HLA from cumulative public TCR beta family frequency. Predominance within the ex vivo response was attributable to HLA-C-restricted CMV-specific TCR beta clonotypes.

V usage is TRBV7-3 and J usage is TRBJ2-5; TRBD2 agrees at 8 bases. This clonotype was sampled from a human donor in good health (CMV status not recorded). Some clones in this sample may be carry-over from other donors' samples. What was sequenced was CD8+ T cells from PBMCs. The CDR3 protein is CASSFGGAGETQYF. DNA for the CDR3: TGTGCCAGCAGCTTCGGGGGGGCAGGAGAGACCCAGTACTTC.